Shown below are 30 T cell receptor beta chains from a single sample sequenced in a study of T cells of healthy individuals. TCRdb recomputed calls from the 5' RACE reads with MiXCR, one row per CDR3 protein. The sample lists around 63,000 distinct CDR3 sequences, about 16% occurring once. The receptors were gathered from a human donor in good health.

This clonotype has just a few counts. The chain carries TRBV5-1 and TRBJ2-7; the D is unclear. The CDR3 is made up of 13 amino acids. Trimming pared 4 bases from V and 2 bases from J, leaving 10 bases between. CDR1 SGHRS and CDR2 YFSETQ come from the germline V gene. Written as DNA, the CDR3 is TGCGCCAGCAGCCGCGGACGGGCCTACGAGCAGTACTTC. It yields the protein CASSRGRAYEQYF.

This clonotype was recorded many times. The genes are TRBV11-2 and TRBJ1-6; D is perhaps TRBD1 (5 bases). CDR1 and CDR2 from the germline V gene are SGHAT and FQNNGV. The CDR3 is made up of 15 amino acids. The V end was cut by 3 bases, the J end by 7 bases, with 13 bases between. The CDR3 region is CASSLSRQPNSPLHF. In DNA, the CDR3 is TGTGCCAGCAGCTTGTCACGACAGCCAAATTCACCCCTCCACTTT.

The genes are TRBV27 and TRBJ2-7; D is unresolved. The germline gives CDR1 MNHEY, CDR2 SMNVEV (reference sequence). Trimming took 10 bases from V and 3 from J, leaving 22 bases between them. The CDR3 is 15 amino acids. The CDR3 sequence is CAIAPLGSNVYEQYF. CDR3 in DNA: TGTGCCATCGCCCCTCTTGGGTCTAATGTCTACGAGCAGTACTTC.

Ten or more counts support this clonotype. CDR3 bases: TGCGCCAGCAGCCCCTCCGGGACAGGGGGCGGCAATCAGCCCCAGCATTTT. This gives the protein CASSPSGTGGGNQPQHF. V usage is TRBV4-1 and J usage is TRBJ1-5; 12 nucleotides line up with TRBD1. With 4 bases clipped from V and 2 bases from J, the junction kept 6 bases outside the gene matches. Germline V gene data show CDR1 as MGHRA and CDR2 as YSYEKL. This CDR3 has 17 residues.

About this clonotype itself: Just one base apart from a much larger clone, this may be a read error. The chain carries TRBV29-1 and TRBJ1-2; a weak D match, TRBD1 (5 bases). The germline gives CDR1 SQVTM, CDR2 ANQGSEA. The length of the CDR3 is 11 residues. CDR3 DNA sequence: TGCAGCGTTGACCCAGGGAGGGGCTACAACTTC. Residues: CSVDPGRGYNF. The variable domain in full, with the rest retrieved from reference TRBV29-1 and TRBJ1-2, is SAVISQKPSRDICQRGTSLTIQCQVDSQVTMMFWYRQQPGQSLTLIATANQGSEATYESGFVIDKFPISRPNLTFSTLTVSNMSPEDSSIYLCSVDPGRGYNFGSGTRLTVV.

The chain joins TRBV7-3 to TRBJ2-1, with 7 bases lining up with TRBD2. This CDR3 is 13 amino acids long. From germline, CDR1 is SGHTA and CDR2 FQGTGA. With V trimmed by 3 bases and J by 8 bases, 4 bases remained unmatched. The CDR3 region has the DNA TGTGCCAGCAGCTTCCAGGCGGGAGATGAGCAGTTCTTC. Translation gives CASSFQAGDEQFF. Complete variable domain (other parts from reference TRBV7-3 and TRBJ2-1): GAGVSQTPSNKVTEKGKYVELRCDPISGHTALYWYRQSLGQGPEFLIYFQGTGAADDSGLPNDRFFAVRPEGSVSTLKIQRTERGDSAVYLCASSFQAGDEQFFGPGTRLTVL.

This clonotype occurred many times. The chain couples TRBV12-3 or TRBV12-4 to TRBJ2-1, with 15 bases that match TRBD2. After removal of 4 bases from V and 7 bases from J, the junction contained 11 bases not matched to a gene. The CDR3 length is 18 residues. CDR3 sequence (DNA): TGTGCCAGCAGTTCAGACCGGACTAGCGGGGGGGGTCTAAATGAGCAGTTCTTC. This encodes CASSSDRTSGGGLNEQFF.

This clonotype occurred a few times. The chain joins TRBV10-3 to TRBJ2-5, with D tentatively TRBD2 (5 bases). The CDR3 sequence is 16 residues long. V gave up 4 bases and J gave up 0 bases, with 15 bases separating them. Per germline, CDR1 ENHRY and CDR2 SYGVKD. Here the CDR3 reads CAISGGNQRYQETQYF. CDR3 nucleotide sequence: TGTGCCATCAGTGGTGGAAACCAGCGGTACCAAGAGACCCAGTACTTC.

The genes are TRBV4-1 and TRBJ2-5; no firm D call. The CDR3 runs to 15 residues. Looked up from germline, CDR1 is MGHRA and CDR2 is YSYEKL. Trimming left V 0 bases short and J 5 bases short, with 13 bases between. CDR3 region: CASSQEAGPGETQYF. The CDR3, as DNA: TGCGCCAGCAGCCAAGAGGCCGGGCCCGGGGAGACCCAGTACTTC.

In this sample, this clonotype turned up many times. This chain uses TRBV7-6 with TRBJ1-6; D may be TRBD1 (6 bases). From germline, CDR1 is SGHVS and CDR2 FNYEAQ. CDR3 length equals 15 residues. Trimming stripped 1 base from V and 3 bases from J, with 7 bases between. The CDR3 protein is CASSLETGYNSPLHF. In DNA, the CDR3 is TGTGCCAGCAGCTTAGAGACAGGCTATAATTCACCCCTCCACTTT.

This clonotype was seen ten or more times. CDR3 in DNA: TGTGCCAGCAGGGGACAGGGAGGCAATCAGCCCCAGCATTTT. Translation gives CASRGQGGNQPQHF. This chain connects TRBV28 to TRBJ1-5; 9 bases are shared with TRBD1. The germline V gene has CDR1 MDHEN and CDR2 SYDVKM. V trimming: 6 bases; J trimming: 2 bases; junction bases outside the gene matches: 2. The CDR3 sequence is 14 residues long. Full variable domain (rest looked up from reference TRBV28 and TRBJ1-5): DVKVTQSSRYLVKRTGEKVFLECVQDMDHENMFWYRQDPGLGLRLIYFSYDVKMKEKGDIPEGYSVSREKKERFSLILESASTNQTSMYLCASRGQGGNQPQHFGDGTRLSIL.

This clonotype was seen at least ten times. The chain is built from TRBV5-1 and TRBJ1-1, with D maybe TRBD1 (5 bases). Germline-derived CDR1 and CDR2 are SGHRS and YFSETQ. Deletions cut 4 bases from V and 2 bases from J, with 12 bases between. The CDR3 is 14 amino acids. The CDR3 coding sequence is TGCGCCAGCAGCCTGGGGGAGACCAACACTGAAGCTTTCTTT. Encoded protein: CASSLGETNTEAFF.

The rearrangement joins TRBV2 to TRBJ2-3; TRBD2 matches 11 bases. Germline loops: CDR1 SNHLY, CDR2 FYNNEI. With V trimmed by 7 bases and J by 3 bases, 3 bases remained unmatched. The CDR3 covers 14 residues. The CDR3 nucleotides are TGTGCCAGCAAACTAGCGGGAGATACAGATACGCAGTATTTT. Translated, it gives CASKLAGDTDTQYF.

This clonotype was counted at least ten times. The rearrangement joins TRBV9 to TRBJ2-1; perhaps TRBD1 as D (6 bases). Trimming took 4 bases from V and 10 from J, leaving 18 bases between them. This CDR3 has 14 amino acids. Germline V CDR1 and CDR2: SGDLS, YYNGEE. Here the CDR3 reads CASSPGQSPPEQFF. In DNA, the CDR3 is TGTGCCAGCAGCCCTGGACAGAGTCCTCCGGAGCAGTTCTTC.

The CDR3 loop is CAAAGTYEQYF. The CDR3 region has the DNA TGTGCAGCAGCAGGGACATACGAGCAGTACTTC. The rearrangement uses TRBV21-1 and TRBJ2-7; TRBD1 was called by the table and not checked on the DNA. TRBV21-1 is classified as a pseudogene. This CDR3 is 11 amino acids long.

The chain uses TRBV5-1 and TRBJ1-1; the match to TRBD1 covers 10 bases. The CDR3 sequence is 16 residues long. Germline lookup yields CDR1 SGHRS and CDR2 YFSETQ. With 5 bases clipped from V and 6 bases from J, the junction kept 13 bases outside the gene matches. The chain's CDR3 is CASRKTGGAESPEAFF. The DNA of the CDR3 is TGCGCCAGCAGAAAGACAGGGGGCGCGGAGAGCCCTGAAGCTTTCTTT.

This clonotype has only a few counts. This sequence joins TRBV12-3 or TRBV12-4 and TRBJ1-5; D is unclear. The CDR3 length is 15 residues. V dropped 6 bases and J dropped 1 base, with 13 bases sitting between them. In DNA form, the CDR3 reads TGTGCCAGCAGGAGGAGCGTCCAAAGCAATCAGCCCCAGCATTTT. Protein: CASRRSVQSNQPQHF.

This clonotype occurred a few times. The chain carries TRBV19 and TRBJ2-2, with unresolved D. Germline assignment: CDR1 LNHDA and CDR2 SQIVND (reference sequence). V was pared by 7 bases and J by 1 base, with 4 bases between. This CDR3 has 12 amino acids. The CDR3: CASTENTGELFF. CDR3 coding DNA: TGTGCCAGTACGGAGAACACCGGGGAGCTGTTTTTT.

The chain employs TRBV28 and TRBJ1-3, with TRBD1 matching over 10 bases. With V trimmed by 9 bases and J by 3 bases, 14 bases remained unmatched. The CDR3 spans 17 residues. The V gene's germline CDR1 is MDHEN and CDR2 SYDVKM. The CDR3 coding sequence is TGTGCCAGTCAACCGGGACAGGGGTCTTCTCTTGGAAACACCATATATTTT. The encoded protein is CASQPGQGSSLGNTIYF. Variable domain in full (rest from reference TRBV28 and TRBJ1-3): DVKVTQSSRYLVKRTGEKVFLECVQDMDHENMFWYRQDPGLGLRLIYFSYDVKMKEKGDIPEGYSVSREKKERFSLILESASTNQTSMYLCASQPGQGSSLGNTIYFGEGSWLTVV.

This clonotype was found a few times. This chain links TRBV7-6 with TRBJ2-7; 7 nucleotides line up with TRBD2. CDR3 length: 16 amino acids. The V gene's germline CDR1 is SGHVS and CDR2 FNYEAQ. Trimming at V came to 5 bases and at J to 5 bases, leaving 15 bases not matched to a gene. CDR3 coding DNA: TGTGCCAGCAGCAAGGGGAGAGGCGGGAGCTGGAACGAGCAGTACTTC. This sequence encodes CASSKGRGGSWNEQYF.

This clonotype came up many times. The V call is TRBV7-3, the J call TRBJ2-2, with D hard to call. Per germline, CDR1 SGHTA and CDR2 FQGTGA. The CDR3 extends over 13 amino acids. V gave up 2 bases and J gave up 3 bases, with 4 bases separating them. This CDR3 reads CASSLGHTGELFF. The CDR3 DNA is TGTGCCAGCAGCTTAGGGCACACCGGGGAGCTGTTTTTT.

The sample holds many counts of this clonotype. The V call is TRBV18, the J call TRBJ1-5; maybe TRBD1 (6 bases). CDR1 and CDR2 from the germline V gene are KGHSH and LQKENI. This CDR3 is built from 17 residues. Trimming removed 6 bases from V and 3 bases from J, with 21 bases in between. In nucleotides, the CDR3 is TGTGCCAGCTCGCCGAGCACAGGACAGATTAACAATCAGCCCCAGCATTTT. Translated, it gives CASSPSTGQINNQPQHF.

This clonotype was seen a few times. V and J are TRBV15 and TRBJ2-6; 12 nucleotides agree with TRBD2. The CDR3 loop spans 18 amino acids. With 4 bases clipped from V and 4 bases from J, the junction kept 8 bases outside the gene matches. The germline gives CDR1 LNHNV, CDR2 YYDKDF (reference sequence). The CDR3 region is CATSTLTSGGGGANVLTF. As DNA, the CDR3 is TGTGCCACCAGCACCCTGACTAGCGGGGGAGGGGGGGCCAACGTCCTGACTTTC.

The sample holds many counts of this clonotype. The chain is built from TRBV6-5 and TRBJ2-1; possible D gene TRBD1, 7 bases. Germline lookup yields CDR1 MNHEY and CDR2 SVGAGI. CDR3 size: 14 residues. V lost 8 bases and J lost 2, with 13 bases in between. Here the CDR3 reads CASSQGGPYNEQFF. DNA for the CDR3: TGTGCCAGCTCCCAGGGGGGCCCCTACAATGAGCAGTTCTTC.

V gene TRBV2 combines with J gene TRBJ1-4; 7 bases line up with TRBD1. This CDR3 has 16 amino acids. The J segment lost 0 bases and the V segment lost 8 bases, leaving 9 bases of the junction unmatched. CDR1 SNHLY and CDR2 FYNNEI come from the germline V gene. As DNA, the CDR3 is TGTGCCAGCGGGGCAGGGGGAGATGCAACTAATGAAAAACTGTTTTTT. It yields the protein CASGAGGDATNEKLFF.

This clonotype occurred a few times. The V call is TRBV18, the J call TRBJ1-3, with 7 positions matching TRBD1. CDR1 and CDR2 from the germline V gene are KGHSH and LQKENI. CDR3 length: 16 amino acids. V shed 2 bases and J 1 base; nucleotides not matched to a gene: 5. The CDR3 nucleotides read TGTGCCAGCTCACCAAAGGCCAGGGGGTCTGGAAACACCATATATTTT. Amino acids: CASSPKARGSGNTIYF.

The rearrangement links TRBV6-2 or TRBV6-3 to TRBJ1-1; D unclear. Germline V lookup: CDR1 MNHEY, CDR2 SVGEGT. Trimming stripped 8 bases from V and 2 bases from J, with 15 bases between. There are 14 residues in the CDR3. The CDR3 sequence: CASLKRERNTEAFF. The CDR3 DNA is TGTGCCAGCCTTAAAAGGGAGCGAAACACTGAAGCTTTCTTT.

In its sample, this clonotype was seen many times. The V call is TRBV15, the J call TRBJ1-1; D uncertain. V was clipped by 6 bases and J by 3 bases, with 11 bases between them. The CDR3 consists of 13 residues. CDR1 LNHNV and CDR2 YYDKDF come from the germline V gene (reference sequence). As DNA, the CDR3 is TGTGCCACCAGTAGGAAATCTGACACTGAAGCTTTCTTT. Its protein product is CATSRKSDTEAFF.

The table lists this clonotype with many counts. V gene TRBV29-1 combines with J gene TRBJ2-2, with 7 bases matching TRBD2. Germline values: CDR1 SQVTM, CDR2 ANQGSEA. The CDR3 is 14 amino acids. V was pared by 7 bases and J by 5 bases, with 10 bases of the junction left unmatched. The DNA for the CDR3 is TGCAGCGCCGATCAATCCGGGGGGACCGGGGAGCTGTTTTTT. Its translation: CSADQSGGTGELFF.

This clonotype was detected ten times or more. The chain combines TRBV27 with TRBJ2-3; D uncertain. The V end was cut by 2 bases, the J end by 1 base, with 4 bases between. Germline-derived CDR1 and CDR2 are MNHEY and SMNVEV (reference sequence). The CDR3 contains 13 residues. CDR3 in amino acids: CASSLAGTDTQYF. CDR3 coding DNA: TGTGCCAGCAGTTTAGCGGGCACAGATACGCAGTATTTT.